This TCR beta chain emerged from a study of blood T cell repertoires in COVID-19. Study-wide background: Both acute and convalescent COVID-19 samples were obtained from the United States, Italy and Spain.

V was shortened by 2 bases and J by 0 bases, with 7 bases between the two germline ends. CDR1 and CDR2 (germline): MNHEY, SVGAGI. The CDR3 runs to 14 residues. Under the authors' procedure: Amplification with reference gene primers provided the estimates of nucleated cell counts. Using immunoSEQ multiplex PCR, the repertoire was profiled, and TCRdb retains in-frame clones only, with some absent. D and trimming come from the DNA, and the V and J calls and clone size come from that table. The sample shows some 500,000 clones, roughly nine tenths of them seen only once. The clonotype originates from a woman in her forties or fifties with COVID-19, enrolled during active disease. This chain uses TRBV6-5 with TRBJ1-1; D gene ambiguous. Sequenced: peripheral blood. DNA for the CDR3: TGTGCCAGCAGTTACCGGGGTTTGAACACTGAAGCTTTCTTT. Its protein is CASSYRGLNTEAFF.